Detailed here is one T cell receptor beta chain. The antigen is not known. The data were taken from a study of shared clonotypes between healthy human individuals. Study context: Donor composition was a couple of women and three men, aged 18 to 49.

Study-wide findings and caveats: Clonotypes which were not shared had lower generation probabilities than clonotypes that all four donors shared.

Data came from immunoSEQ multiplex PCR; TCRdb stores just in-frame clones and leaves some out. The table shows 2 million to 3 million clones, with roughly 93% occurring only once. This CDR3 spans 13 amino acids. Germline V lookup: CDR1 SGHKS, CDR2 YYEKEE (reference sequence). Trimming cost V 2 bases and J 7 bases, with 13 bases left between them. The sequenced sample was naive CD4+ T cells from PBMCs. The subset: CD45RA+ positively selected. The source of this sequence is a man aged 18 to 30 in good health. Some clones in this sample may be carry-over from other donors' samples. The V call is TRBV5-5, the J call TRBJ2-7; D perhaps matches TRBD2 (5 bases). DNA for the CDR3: TGTGCCAGCAGCTTCGAGGGCCTGGGTGAGCAGTACTTC. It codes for CASSFEGLGEQYF.